This TCR beta chain was sequenced in a study of T cell repertoires in cytomegalovirus infection. Overall study context: Indications of both CMV infection and matching HLA type were provided by public TCR beta signatures. Study-level points and caveats: Cumulated frequencies of public TCR beta families served to identify carriers of CMV plus the relevant HLA. Dominating the ex vivo response were HLA-C-restricted CMV-specific TCR beta clonotypes.

Trimming pared 5 bases from V and 9 bases from J, leaving 23 bases between. Germline CDR1 reads SGHTA; CDR2 reads FQGNSA. The length of the CDR3 is 16 residues. This clonotype has a count of ten or more. Its antigen remains unknown. From the reads, TCRdb called clonotypes with MiXCR, one entry per CDR3 protein. This sample has about 260,000 distinct CDR3 sequences, with around 8.7% found just once. The rearrangement links TRBV7-2 to TRBJ2-1; a weak D match, TRBD2 (5 bases). This TCR came from a human donor in good health (CMV status not recorded). Some clones in this sample may be carry-over from other donors' samples. Sequenced input: PBMCs. CDR3 sequence: CASSLLVSPGKSEQFF. The DNA for the CDR3 is TGTGCCAGCAGCCTCCTCGTGAGCCCGGGGAAAAGTGAGCAGTTCTTC.